The entry below describes one T cell receptor beta chain. Its antigen is not known. The CDR3 has 15 amino acids. Germline V gives CDR1 SGHVS, CDR2 FQNEAQ. Trimming left V 5 bases short and J 0 bases short, with 11 bases between. The data were taken from a study of OX40 agonist ivuxolimab in advanced cancers. Across the study: Patients received ivuxolimab, an intravenous treatment, every 2 weeks at 0.01 to 10 mg/kg. The study enrolled dose-escalation patients with hepatocellular carcinoma, melanoma, renal cell or head and neck cancer.

TCRdb's table, derived via immunoSEQ multiplex PCR, lists solely in-frame clones and lacks some. The sample holds about 48,000 clones, 81% seen once. General observations from the study: Normalized T-cell clonal expansion was also low in a subset of nonresponders. With doses of 0.1 to 3.0 mg/kg, CD4+ and CD8+ blood T cells had undergone clonal expansion by week 6.

This chain links TRBV7-8 with TRBJ1-3; D is perhaps TRBD1 (5 bases). Sequences were derived from CD4+ or CD8+ T cells sorted from blood, sampled in a trial of the OX40 agonist ivuxolimab. This TCR came from an adult with an advanced solid tumor such as melanoma, head and neck, liver or kidney cancer. CDR3 DNA sequence: TGTGCCAGCAGCCCGACAGTGGACTCTGGAAACACCATATATTTT. Encoded protein: CASSPTVDSGNTIYF.